This TCR beta chain was found in a study of early T cells in non-severe SARS-CoV-2 infection. This CDR3 is 16 amino acids long. Germline CDR1 is SGHNT and CDR2 is YENEEA. V dropped 4 bases and J dropped 0 bases, with 10 bases sitting between them. Individual cDNA molecules received unique molecular identifiers during library preparation. TCRdb redid the calling of the 5' RACE reads with MiXCR, one entry per CDR3 protein. The sample contains about 26,000 distinct CDR3 sequences, more than 4.5% of which appear only once. This clonotype was counted ten times or more. Specimen: whole blood. The V call is TRBV11-3, the J call TRBJ2-6, with D perhaps being TRBD1 or TRBD2 (5 bases each). The receptor comes from an adult who was a healthcare worker with PCR-confirmed SARS-CoV-2 infection or an uninfected control (not recorded which). DNA for the CDR3: TGTGCCAGCAGCTCGGGACGTCACTCTGGGGCCAACGTCCTGACTTTC. Translating it yields CASSSGRHSGANVLTF.